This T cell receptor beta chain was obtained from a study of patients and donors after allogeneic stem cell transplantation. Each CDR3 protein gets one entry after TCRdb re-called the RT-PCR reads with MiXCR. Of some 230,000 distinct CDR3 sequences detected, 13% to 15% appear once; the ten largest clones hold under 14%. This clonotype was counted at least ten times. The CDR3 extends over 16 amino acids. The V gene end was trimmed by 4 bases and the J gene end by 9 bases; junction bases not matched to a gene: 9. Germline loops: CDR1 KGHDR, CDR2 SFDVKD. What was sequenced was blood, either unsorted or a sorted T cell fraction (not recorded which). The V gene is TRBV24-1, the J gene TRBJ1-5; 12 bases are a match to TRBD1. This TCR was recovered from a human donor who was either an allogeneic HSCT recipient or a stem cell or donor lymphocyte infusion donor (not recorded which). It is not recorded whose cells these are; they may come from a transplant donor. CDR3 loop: CATSESGQGASPPQHF. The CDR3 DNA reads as TGTGCCACCAGTGAATCGGGACAGGGGGCTTCACCGCCCCAGCATTTT.